This paragraph covers one T cell receptor (beta chain) sequence. The antigen remains undetermined. This CDR3 has 14 amino acids. J lost 8 bases, V lost 3 bases, and 5 bases had no gene match. From germline, CDR1 is LGHNA and CDR2 YSLEER. The investigators amplified TCR beta CDR3 regions from RNA transcripts. HTBI primers drove first-round RT-PCR of the TCR CDR3. MiXCR was run by TCRdb on the multiplex PCR reads, yielding one entry per CDR3 protein. The table lists under 350,000 distinct CDR3 sequences, around 15% of them singletons. Based on clinical symptoms, serum thyroxine and TRAb, thyroid ultrasound and orbital computed tomography, diagnoses were reached. This record belongs to a study of T cells in Graves' hyperthyroidism and ophthalmopathy. Whole-study results and caveats: Blood also held most thyroid clonotypes expanded beyond 0.001.

The chain combines TRBV4-3 with TRBJ1-4; the match to TRBD1 covers 8 bases. What was sequenced was blood. The source of this sequence is a woman between 55 and 75 years old with Graves' ophthalmopathy. The CDR3 loop is CASSQDRADEKLFF. CDR3 sequence (DNA): TGCGCCAGCAGCCAGGACAGGGCAGACGAAAAACTGTTTTTT.